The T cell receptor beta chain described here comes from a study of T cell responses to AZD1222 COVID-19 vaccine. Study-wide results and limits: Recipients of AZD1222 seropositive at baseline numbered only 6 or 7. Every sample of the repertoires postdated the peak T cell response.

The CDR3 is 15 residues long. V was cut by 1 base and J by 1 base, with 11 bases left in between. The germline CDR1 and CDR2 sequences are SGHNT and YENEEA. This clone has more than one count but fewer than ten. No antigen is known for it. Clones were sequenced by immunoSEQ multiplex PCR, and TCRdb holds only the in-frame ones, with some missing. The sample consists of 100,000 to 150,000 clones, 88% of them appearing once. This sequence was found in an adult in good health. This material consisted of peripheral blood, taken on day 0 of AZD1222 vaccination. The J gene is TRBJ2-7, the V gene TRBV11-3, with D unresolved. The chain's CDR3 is CASSLGTVGSYEQYF. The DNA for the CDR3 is TGTGCCAGCAGCTTAGGAACTGTCGGTTCCTACGAGCAGTACTTC.